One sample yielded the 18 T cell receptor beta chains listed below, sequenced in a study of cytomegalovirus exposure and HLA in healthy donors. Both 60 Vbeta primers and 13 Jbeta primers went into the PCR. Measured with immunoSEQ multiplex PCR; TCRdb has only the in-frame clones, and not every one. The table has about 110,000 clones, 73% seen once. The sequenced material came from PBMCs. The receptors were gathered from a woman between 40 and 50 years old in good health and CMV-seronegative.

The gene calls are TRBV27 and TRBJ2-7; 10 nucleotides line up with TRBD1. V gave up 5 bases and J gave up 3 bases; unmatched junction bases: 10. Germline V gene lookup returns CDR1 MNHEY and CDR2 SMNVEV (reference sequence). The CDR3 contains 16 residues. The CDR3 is CASSLRDRGHFYEQYF. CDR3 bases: TGTGCCAGCAGTCTCAGGGACAGGGGACACTTCTACGAGCAGTACTTC.

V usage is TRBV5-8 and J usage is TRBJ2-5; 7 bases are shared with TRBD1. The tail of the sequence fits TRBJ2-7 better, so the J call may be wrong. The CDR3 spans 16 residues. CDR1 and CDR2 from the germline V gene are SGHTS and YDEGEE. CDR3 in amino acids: CASSLQDGRGTYEQYF. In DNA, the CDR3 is TGTGCCAGCAGCTTGCAAGACGGCAGGGGGACCTACGAGCAGTACTTC.

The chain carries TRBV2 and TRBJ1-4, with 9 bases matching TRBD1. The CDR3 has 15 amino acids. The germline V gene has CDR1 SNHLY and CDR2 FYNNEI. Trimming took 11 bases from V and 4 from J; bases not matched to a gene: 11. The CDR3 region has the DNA TGTGCCGGCATTGGCGGGACAGGGATTAATGAAAAACTGTTTTTT. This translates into CAGIGGTGINEKLFF.

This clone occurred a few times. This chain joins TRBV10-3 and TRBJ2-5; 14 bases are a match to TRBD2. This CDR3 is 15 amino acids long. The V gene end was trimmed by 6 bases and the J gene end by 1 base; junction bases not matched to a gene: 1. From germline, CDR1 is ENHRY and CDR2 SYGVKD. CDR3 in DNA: TGTGCCATCAGGACTAGCGGGGGGGCCCAAGAGACCCAGTACTTC. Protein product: CAIRTSGGAQETQYF.

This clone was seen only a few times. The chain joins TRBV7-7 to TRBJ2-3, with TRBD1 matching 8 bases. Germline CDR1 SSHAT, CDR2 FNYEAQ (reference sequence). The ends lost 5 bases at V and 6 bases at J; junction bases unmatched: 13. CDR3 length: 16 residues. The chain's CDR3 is CASSPRGQGALDTQYF. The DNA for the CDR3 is TGTGCCAGCAGCCCCCGCGGGCAGGGGGCGTTGGATACGCAGTATTTT.

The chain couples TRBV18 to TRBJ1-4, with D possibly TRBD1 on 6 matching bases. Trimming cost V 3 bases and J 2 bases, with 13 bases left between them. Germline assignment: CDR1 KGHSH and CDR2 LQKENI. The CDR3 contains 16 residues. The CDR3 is CASSPLVTGTNEKLFF. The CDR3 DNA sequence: TGTGCCAGCTCACCTCTCGTAACAGGGACTAATGAAAAACTGTTTTTT.

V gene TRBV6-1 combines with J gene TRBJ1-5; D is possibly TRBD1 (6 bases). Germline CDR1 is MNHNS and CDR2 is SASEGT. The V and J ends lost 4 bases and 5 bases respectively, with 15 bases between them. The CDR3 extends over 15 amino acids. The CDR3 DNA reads TGTGCCAGCAGTGGGTCGCAGGGGAACGATCAGCCCCAGCATTTT. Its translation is CASSGSQGNDQPQHF.

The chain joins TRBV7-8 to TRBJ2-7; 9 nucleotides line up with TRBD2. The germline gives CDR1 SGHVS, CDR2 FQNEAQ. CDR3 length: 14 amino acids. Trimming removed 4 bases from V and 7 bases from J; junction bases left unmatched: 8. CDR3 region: CASSSGLAVLEQYF. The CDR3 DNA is TGTGCCAGCAGCTCGGGACTAGCAGTACTTGAGCAGTACTTC.

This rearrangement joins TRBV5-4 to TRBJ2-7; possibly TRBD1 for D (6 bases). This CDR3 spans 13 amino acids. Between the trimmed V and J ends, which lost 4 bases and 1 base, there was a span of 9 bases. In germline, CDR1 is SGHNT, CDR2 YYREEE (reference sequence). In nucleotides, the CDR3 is TGTGCCAGCAGCGCGGACAGATCCTACGAGCAGTACTTC. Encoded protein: CASSADRSYEQYF.

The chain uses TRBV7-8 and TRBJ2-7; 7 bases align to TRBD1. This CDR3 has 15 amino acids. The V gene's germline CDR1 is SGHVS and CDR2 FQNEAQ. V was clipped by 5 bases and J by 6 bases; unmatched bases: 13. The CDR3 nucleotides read TGTGCCAGCAGCCTAGACAGGGAAACGGTCTCCGAGCAGTACTTC. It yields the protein CASSLDRETVSEQYF.

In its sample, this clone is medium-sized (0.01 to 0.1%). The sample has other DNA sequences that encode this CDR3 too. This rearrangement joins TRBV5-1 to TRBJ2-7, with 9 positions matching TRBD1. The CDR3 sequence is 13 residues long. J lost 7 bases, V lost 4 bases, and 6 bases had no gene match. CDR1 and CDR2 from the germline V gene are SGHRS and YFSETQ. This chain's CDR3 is CASSPGQGREQYF. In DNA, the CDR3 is TGCGCCAGCAGCCCTGGACAGGGGAGAGAGCAGTACTTC.

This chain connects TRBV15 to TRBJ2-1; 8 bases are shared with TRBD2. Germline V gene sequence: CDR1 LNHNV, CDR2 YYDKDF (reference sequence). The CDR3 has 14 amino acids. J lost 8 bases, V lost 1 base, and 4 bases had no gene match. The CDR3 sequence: CATSRVPAGDEQFF. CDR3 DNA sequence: TGTGCCACCAGCAGAGTTCCAGCGGGAGATGAGCAGTTCTTC.

CDR3 sequence reads: CSAGRQAPQFF. CDR3 bases: TGCAGTGCTGGGCGACAGGCCCCGCAGTTCTTC. V and J are TRBV20-1 and TRBJ2-1; a weak D match, TRBD1 (6 bases). Germline CDR1 reads DFQATT; CDR2 reads SNEGSKA (reference sequence). This CDR3 is built from 11 residues. The V and J ends lost 5 bases and 12 bases respectively, with 14 bases between them.

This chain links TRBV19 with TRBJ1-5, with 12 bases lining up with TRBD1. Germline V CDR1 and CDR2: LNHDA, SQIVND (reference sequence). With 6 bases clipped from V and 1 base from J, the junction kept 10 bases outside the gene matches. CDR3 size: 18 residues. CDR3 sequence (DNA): TGTGCCAGTAGGATCAGCGGGACAGGGGGCGGAAGCAATCAGCCCCAGCATTTT. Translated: CASRISGTGGGSNQPQHF.

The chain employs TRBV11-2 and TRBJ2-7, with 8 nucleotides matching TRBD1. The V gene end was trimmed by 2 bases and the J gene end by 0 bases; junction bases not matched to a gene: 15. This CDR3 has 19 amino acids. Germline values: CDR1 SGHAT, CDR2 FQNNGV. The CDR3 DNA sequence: TGTGCCAGCAGCTTAAACTTCCTCAGGGGGCGGGAAGGCTCCTACGAGCAGTACTTC. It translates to CASSLNFLRGREGSYEQYF.

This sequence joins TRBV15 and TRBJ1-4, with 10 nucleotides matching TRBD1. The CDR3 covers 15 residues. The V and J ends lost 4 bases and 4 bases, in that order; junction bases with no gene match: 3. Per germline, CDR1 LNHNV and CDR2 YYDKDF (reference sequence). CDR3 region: CATSKDRGHNEKLFF. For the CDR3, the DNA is TGTGCCACCAGCAAAGACAGGGGGCATAATGAAAAACTGTTTTTT.

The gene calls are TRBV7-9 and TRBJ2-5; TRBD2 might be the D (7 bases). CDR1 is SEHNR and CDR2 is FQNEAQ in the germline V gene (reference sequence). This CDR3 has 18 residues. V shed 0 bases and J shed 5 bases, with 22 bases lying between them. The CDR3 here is CASSLATGFGGLWETQYF. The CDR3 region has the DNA TGTGCCAGCAGCTTAGCGACGGGTTTCGGGGGGCTCTGGGAGACCCAGTACTTC.

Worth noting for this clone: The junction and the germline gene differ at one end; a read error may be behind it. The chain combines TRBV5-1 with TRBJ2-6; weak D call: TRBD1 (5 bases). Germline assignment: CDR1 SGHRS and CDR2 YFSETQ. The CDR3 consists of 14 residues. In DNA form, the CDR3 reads TGCGCCAGCAGCTTGGTTCCTGGGGCCAACGGCCTGACTTTC. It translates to CASSLVPGANGLTF.